This entry is about one TCR beta chain. This CDR3 comprises 15 residues. V lost 8 bases to trimming and J lost 1 base, with 15 bases between them. CDR1 and CDR2 (germline): MNHNY, SVGAGI (reference sequence). The sample originates from a study of blood T cell repertoires in COVID-19. Whole-study context: Whether acute or convalescent, the COVID-19 samples came from the United States, Italy and Spain. T cells, B-cell-depleted T cells, or PBMCs supplied cDNA or gDNA.

Per the study methods: From reference gene primer amplification, estimates of nucleated cell counts were derived. Generated by immunoSEQ multiplex PCR, the TCRdb table keeps only in-frame clones and is missing some. D and trimming were read from the DNA, whereas the V and J calls and clone size are those reported in that table. Of under 80,000 clones in the sample, about 88% were seen once. V is TRBV6-6 and J is TRBJ1-3; D remains unclear. This TCR was recovered from a man in his 70s with acute or convalescent COVID-19. What was sequenced was peripheral blood. CDR3 region: CASYSPRMSGNTIYF. The CDR3 DNA follows: TGTGCCAGCTACTCCCCTAGGATGTCTGGAAACACCATATATTTT.